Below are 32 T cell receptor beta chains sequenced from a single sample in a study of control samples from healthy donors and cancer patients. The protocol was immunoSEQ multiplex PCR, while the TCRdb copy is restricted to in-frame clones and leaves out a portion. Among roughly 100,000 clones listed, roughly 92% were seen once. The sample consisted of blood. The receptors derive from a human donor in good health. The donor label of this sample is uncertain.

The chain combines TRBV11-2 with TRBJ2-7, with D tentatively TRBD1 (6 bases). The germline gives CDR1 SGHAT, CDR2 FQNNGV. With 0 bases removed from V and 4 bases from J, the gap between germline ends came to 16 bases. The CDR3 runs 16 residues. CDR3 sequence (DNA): TGTGCCAGCAGCTTAGATTTTGAGACAGGAAATTACGAGCAGTACTTC. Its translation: CASSLDFETGNYEQYF.

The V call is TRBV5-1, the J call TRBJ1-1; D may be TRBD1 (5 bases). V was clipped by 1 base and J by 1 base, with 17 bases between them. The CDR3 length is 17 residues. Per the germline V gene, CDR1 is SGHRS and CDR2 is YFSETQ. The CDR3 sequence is CASSLSRSRGGNTEAFF. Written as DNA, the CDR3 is TGCGCCAGCAGCTTGAGTCGATCGAGGGGTGGGAACACTGAAGCTTTCTTT.

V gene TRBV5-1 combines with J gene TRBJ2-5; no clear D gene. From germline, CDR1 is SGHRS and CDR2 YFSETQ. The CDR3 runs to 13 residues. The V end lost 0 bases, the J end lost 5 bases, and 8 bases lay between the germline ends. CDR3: CASSLDGRETQYF. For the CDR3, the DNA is TGCGCCAGCAGCTTGGACGGACGGGAGACCCAGTACTTC.

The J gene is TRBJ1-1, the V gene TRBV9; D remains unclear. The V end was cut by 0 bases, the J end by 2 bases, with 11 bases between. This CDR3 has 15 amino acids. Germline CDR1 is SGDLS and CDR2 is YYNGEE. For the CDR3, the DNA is TGTGCCAGCAGCGTAGAGGGAGATTCAAACACTGAAGCTTTCTTT. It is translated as CASSVEGDSNTEAFF.

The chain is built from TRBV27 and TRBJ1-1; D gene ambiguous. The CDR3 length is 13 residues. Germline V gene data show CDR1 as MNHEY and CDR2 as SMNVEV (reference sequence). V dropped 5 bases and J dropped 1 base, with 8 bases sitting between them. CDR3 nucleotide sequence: TGTGCCAGCAGTGCAAAGGGGAACACTGAAGCTTTCTTT. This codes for CASSAKGNTEAFF.

CDR3: CASRLTGINQPQHF. The CDR3, as DNA: TGTGCCAGCAGGCTGACAGGGATAAATCAGCCCCAGCATTTT. V and J are TRBV27 and TRBJ1-5, with 7 bases aligning to TRBD1. This CDR3 is 14 amino acids long. Germline V gene lookup returns CDR1 MNHEY and CDR2 SMNVEV (reference sequence). V lost 6 bases to trimming and J lost 4 bases; unmatched junction nucleotides: 6.

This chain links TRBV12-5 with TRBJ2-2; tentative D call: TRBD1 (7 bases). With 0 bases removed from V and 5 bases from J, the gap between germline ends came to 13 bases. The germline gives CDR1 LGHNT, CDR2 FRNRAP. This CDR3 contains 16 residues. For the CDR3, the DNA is TGTGCTAGTGGTTTGGTTCAGGGGGGCGGGACCGGGGAGCTGTTTTTT. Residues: CASGLVQGGGTGELFF.

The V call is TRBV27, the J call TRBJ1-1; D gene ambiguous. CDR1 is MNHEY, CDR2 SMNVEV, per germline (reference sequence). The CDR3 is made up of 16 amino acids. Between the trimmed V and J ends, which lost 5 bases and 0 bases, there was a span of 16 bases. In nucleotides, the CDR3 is TGTGCCAGCAGTGGCTCTTCTAGGGAAATGAACACTGAAGCTTTCTTT. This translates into CASSGSSREMNTEAFF.

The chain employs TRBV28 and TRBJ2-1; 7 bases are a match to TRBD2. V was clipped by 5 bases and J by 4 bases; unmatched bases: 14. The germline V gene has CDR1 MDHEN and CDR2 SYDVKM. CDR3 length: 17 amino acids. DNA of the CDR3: TGTGCCAGCAGTCCCCCCTACGCTAGCGGTCCTTACAATGAGCAGTTCTTC. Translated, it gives CASSPPYASGPYNEQFF. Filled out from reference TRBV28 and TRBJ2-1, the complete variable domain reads DVKVTQSSRYLVKRTGEKVFLECVQDMDHENMFWYRQDPGLGLRLIYFSYDVKMKEKGDIPEGYSVSREKKERFSLILESASTNQTSMYLCASSPPYASGPYNEQFFGPGTRLTVL.

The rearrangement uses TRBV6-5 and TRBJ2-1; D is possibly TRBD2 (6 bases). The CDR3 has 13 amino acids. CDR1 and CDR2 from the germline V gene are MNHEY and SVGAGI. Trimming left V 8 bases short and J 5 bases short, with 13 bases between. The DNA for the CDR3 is TGTGCCAGCTGGGTTAGCGGTCACAATGAGCAGTTCTTC. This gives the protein CASWVSGHNEQFF.

CDR3 loop: CASSQGTGWALADTQYF. DNA of the CDR3: TGCGCCAGCAGCCAAGGAACGGGTTGGGCATTGGCAGATACGCAGTATTTT. The chain recombines TRBV4-1 with TRBJ2-3; no firm D call. Germline loops: CDR1 MGHRA, CDR2 YSYEKL. CDR3 length equals 17 residues. Between the trimmed V and J ends, which lost 1 base and 4 bases, there was a span of 18 bases.

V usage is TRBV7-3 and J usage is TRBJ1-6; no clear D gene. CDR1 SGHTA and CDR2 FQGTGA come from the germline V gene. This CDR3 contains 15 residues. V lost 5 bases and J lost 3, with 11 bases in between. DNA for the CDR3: TGTGCCAGCAGCCTTACACGGGACTATAATTCACCCCTCCACTTT. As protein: CASSLTRDYNSPLHF.

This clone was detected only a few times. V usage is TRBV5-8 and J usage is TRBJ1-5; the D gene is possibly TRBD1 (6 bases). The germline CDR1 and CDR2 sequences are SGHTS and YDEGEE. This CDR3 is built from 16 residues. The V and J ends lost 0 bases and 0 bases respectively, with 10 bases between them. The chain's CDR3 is CASSLAGGLSNQPQHF. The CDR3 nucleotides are TGTGCCAGCAGCTTGGCCGGGGGGCTTAGCAATCAGCCCCAGCATTTT.

CDR3 nucleotide sequence: TGTGCCAGCAGCCAAGATTTTACGACAGGGGGGACCTATGGCTACACCTTC. Encoded protein: CASSQDFTTGGTYGYTF. The V gene is TRBV14, the J gene TRBJ1-2; 9 nucleotides match TRBD1. V lost 0 bases, J lost 4 bases, and 9 bases stayed unmatched. Germline values: CDR1 SGHDN, CDR2 FVKESK. CDR3 size: 17 residues.

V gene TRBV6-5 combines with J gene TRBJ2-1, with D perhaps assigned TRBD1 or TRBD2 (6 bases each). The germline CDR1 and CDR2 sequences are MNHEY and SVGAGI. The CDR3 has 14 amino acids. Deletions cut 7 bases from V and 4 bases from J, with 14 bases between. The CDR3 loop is CASKLGGLYNEQFF. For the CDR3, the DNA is TGTGCCAGCAAGTTAGGGGGGTTGTACAATGAGCAGTTCTTC.

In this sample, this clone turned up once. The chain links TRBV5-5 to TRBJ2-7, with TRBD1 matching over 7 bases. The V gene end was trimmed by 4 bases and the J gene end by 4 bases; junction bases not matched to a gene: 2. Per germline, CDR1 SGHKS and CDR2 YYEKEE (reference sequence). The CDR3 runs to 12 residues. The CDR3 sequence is CASSPTGYEQYV. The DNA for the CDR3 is TGTGCCAGCAGCCCGACAGGGTACGAGCAGTACGTC.

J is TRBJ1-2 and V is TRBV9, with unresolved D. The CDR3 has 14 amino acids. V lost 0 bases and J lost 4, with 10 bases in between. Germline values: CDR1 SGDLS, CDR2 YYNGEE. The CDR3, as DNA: TGTGCCAGCAGCGTAGCGAACAGACCCTATGGCTACACCTTC. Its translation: CASSVANRPYGYTF.

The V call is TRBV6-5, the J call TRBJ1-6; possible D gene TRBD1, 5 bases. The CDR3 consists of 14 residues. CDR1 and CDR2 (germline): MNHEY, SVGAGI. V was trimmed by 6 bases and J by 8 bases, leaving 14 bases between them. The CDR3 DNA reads TGTGCCAGCAGGTGGAGGGGCAGGGATTCACCCCTCCACTTT. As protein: CASRWRGRDSPLHF.

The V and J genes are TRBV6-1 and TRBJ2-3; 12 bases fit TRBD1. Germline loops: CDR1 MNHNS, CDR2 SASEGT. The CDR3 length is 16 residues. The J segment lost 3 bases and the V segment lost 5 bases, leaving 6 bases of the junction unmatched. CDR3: CASSQGTGGLTDTQYF. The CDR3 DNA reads TGTGCCAGCAGTCAAGGGACAGGGGGCTTGACAGATACGCAGTATTTT.

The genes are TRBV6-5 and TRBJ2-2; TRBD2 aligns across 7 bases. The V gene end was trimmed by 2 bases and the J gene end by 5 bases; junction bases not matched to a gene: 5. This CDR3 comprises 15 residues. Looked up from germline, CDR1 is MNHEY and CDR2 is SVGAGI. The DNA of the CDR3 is TGTGCCAGCAGTTACGGGAGGGGTCGGACCGGGGAGCTGTTTTTT. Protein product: CASSYGRGRTGELFF.

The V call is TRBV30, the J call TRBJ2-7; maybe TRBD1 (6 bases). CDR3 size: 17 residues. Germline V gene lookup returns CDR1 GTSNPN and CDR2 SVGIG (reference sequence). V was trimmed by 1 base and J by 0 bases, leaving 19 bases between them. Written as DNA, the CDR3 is TGTGCCTGGAGTGGACAACCCGGGACATATAGCTCCTACGAGCAGTACGTC. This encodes CAWSGQPGTYSSYEQYV.

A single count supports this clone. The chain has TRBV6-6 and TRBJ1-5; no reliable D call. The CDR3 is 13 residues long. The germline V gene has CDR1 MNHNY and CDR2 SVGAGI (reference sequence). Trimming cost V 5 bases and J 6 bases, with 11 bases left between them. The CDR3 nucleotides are TGTGCCAGCAGTCCCCGGTTAGGTCAGCCCCAGCATTTT. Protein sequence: CASSPRLGQPQHF.

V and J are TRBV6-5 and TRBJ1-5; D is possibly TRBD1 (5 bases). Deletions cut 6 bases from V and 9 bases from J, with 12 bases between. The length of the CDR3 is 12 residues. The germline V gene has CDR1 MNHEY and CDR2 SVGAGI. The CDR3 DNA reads TGTGCCAGCAGCGACAGAGACGGGCCCCAGCATTTT. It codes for CASSDRDGPQHF.

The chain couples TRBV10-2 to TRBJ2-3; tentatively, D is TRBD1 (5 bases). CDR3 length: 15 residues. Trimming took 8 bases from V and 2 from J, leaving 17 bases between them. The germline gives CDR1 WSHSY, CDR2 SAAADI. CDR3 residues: CASWVGRAYTDTQYF. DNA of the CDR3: TGCGCCAGCTGGGTCGGCAGGGCTTACACAGATACGCAGTATTTT.

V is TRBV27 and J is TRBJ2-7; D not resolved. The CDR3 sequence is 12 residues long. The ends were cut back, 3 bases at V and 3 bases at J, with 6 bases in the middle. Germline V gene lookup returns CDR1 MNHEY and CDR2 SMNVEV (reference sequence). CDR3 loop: CASSFKDYEQYV. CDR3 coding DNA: TGTGCCAGCAGTTTCAAGGACTACGAGCAGTACGTC.

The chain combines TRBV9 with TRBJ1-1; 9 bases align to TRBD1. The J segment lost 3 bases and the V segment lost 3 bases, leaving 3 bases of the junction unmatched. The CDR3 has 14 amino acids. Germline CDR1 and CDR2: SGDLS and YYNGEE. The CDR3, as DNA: TGTGCCAGCAGCGCGGGACAGGGAGACACTGAAGCTTTCTTT. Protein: CASSAGQGDTEAFF.

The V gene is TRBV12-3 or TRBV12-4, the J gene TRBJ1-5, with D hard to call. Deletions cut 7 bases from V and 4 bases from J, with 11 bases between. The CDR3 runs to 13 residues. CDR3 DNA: TGTGCCAGCACCACTGACGGGAATCAGCCCCAGCATTTT. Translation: CASTTDGNQPQHF.

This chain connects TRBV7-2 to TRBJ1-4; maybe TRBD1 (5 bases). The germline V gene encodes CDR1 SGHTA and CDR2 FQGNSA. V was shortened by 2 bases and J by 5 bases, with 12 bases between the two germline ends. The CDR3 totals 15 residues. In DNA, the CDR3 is TGTGCCAGCAGCTTACTTCACAGGACAAATGAAAAACTGTTTTTT. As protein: CASSLLHRTNEKLFF.

CDR3 in DNA: TGTGCCAGCAGTCCGGACAGGGGAAGTTACGAGCAGTACTTC. Translation gives CASSPDRGSYEQYF. The chain links TRBV2 to TRBJ2-7; 9 nucleotides align to TRBD1. Germline CDR1 is SNHLY and CDR2 is FYNNEI. V was clipped by 5 bases and J by 4 bases; unmatched bases: 6. The CDR3 has 14 amino acids.

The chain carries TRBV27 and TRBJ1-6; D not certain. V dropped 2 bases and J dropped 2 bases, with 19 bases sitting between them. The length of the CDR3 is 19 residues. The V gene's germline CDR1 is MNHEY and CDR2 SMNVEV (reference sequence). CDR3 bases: TGTGCCAGCAGTTTAGGCTCAGGAACCCCTAGAACCTATAATTCACCCCTCCACTTT. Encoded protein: CASSLGSGTPRTYNSPLHF.

This CDR3 reads CASSRGVVETQYF. In DNA, the CDR3 is TGTGCCAGTAGTCGAGGGGTGGTGGAGACCCAGTACTTC. The chain couples TRBV19 to TRBJ2-5; D is possibly TRBD1 or TRBD2 (5 bases each). Germline CDR1 is LNHDA and CDR2 is SQIVND (reference sequence). The CDR3 loop spans 13 amino acids. The V end was cut by 5 bases, the J end by 5 bases, with 12 bases between.

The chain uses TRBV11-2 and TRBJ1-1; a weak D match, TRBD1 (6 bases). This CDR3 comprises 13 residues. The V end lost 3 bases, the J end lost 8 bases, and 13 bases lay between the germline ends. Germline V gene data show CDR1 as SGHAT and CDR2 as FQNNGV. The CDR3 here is CASSFSGATEAFF. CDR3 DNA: TGTGCCAGCAGCTTTTCAGGGGCTACCGAAGCTTTCTTT.